The 19 T cell receptor beta chains presented below share a single source sample, sequenced in a study of cytomegalovirus exposure and HLA in healthy donors. The PCR had 60 Vbeta and 13 Jbeta primers. Only in-frame clones appear in the TCRdb table, and some are missing; sequencing was by immunoSEQ multiplex PCR. The sample consists of about 100,000 clones, roughly four fifths of them appearing once. The sample comprised PBMCs. The receptors shown here come from a man aged 40-49 years in good health and CMV-seronegative.

V is TRBV6-1 and J is TRBJ1-2; D ambiguous. V was shortened by 6 bases and J by 0 bases, with 8 bases between the two germline ends. Germline V gene data show CDR1 as MNHNS and CDR2 as SASEGT. This CDR3 spans 13 amino acids. The CDR3 here is CASSEGPNYGYTF. DNA of the CDR3: TGTGCCAGCAGCGAGGGTCCTAACTATGGCTACACCTTC.

The chain carries TRBV27 and TRBJ1-6; D possibly corresponds to TRBD1 (6 bases). The CDR3 is 15 residues long. Germline CDR1 MNHEY, CDR2 SMNVEV (reference sequence). Deletions cut 2 bases from V and 2 bases from J, with 7 bases between. CDR3 loop: CASSLRTAYNSPLHF. The CDR3 nucleotides read TGTGCCAGCAGTTTAAGGACAGCCTATAATTCACCCCTCCACTTT.

The V gene is TRBV5-1, the J gene TRBJ2-5; D may be TRBD2 (6 bases). There are 15 residues in the CDR3. In germline, CDR1 is SGHRS, CDR2 YFSETQ. V was pared by 4 bases and J by 1 base, with 14 bases between. This CDR3 reads CASSPRTTLQETQYF. In DNA, the CDR3 is TGCGCCAGCAGCCCCCGGACTACCCTCCAAGAGACCCAGTACTTC.

The chain recombines TRBV5-1 with TRBJ2-3, with 7 bases fitting TRBD2. Germline V gene lookup returns CDR1 SGHRS and CDR2 YFSETQ. The CDR3 is made up of 20 amino acids. Unmatched junction bases numbered 20, after V lost 4 bases and J lost 0 bases. The DNA of the CDR3 is TGCGCCAGCAGCCTAACTCCTCCCGGGGGGTCGACGGCTAGCACAGATACGCAGTATTTT. This sequence encodes CASSLTPPGGSTASTDTQYF.

The V call is TRBV7-2, the J call TRBJ1-4; 7 positions agree with TRBD1. Germline-derived CDR1 and CDR2 are SGHTA and FQGNSA. Losses at the gene ends were 0 bases for V and 7 bases for J; bases not matched to a gene: 2. The CDR3 spans 14 residues. This CDR3 is CASSLAGGSEKLFF. The CDR3 DNA follows: TGTGCCAGCAGCTTAGCAGGGGGCAGTGAAAAACTGTTTTTT.

The chain couples TRBV7-8 to TRBJ2-5; D possibly corresponds to TRBD2 (6 bases). V lost 3 bases, J lost 4 bases, and 15 bases lay in between. This CDR3 has 15 residues. Germline V gene data show CDR1 as SGHVS and CDR2 as FQNEAQ. The CDR3 reads CASSFPRRLGETQYF. The DNA for the CDR3 is TGTGCCAGCAGCTTCCCCCGGCGACTAGGAGAGACCCAGTACTTC.

The V and J genes are TRBV5-1 and TRBJ2-7; 9 nucleotides agree with TRBD1. V shed 4 bases, J shed 6 bases, and the junction held 11 bases outside the gene matches. In germline, CDR1 is SGHRS, CDR2 YFSETQ. The CDR3 contains 15 residues. CDR3 residues: CASSGGRDRDGEQYF. DNA for the CDR3: TGCGCCAGCAGCGGAGGCCGGGACAGGGACGGCGAGCAGTACTTC.

This clone was seen repeatedly, ten times or more. V is TRBV11-2 and J is TRBJ2-5, with 15 bases that match TRBD2. Germline trimming cut 5 bases from V and 4 bases from J; bases unmatched to any gene: 8. The CDR3 contains 17 residues. CDR1 is SGHAT and CDR2 is FQNNGV in the germline V gene. CDR3 residues: CASSLWTSGGGRETQYF. DNA for the CDR3: TGTGCCAGCAGCCTATGGACTAGCGGGGGGGGAAGAGAGACCCAGTACTTC.

The chain is built from TRBV6-5 and TRBJ2-7; D call uncertain. The V end was cut by 7 bases, the J end by 0 bases, with 13 bases between. CDR3 length: 14 amino acids. The germline V gene encodes CDR1 MNHEY and CDR2 SVGAGI. The CDR3 nucleotides read TGTGCCAGCACCCGAGACACCGTCTCCTACGAGCAGTACTTC. Translating it yields CASTRDTVSYEQYF.

V is TRBV5-8 and J is TRBJ1-5; perhaps TRBD1 as D (6 bases). The V gene's germline CDR1 is SGHTS and CDR2 YDEGEE. The CDR3 runs to 15 residues. Trimming pared 6 bases from V and 0 bases from J, leaving 13 bases between. The CDR3 coding sequence is TGTGCCAGCACTAGGGGGTTCGGTAGCAATCAGCCCCAGCATTTT. It translates to CASTRGFGSNQPQHF.

The chain uses TRBV28 and TRBJ1-4, with 9 bases that match TRBD1. The ends lost 4 bases at V and 6 bases at J; junction bases unmatched: 12. Per the germline V gene, CDR1 is MDHEN and CDR2 is SYDVKM. The CDR3 is 17 residues long. CDR3 amino acids: CASSSGQGVLGHEKLFF. In DNA, the CDR3 is TGTGCCAGCAGTTCGGGACAGGGCGTCCTAGGGCATGAAAAACTGTTTTTT.

CDR3 DNA: TGTGCCAGCAGCGGGTGGGACAGAATTATCTCTGGAAACACCATATATTTT. As protein: CASSGWDRIISGNTIYF. The chain recombines TRBV5-6 with TRBJ1-3, with 7 bases lining up with TRBD1. This CDR3 has 17 residues. V lost 4 bases and J lost 0; bases outside the gene matches: 10. CDR1 SGHDT and CDR2 YYEEEE come from the germline V gene.

The CDR3 DNA reads as TGTGCCAGCAGCTTGTTAGTAGCGGACCCCAATGAGCAGTTCTTC. Its translation is CASSLLVADPNEQFF. This chain joins TRBV11-2 and TRBJ2-1; D perhaps matches TRBD2 (6 bases). Deletions cut 3 bases from V and 6 bases from J, with 15 bases between. The germline V gene has CDR1 SGHAT and CDR2 FQNNGV. The CDR3 is 15 residues long.

The chain employs TRBV11-3 and TRBJ1-5; a possible D gene is TRBD1 (6 bases). This CDR3 region has 18 residues. From germline, CDR1 is SGHNT and CDR2 YENEEA. Trimming left V 2 bases short and J 2 bases short, with 19 bases between. The CDR3 reads CASSLRVTHYRGNQPQHF. The CDR3 coding sequence is TGTGCCAGCAGCTTACGTGTGACCCACTACAGGGGCAATCAGCCCCAGCATTTT.

V usage is TRBV7-9 and J usage is TRBJ2-1; 11 bases map to TRBD2. Germline V gene sequence: CDR1 SEHNR, CDR2 FQNEAQ (reference sequence). CDR3 size: 16 residues. Trimming removed 2 bases from V and 9 bases from J; junction bases left unmatched: 9. The CDR3 DNA sequence: TGTGCCAGCAGCTTATGGCCTAGCGGGGGGCTAGGTGAGCAGTTCTTC. This sequence encodes CASSLWPSGGLGEQFF. Together with reference TRBV7-9 and TRBJ2-1, the CDR3 gives the full variable domain: DTGVSQNPRHKITKRGQNVTFRCDPISEHNRLYWYRQTLGQGPEFLTYFQNEAQLEKSRLLSDRFSAERPKGSFSTLEIQRTEQGDSAMYLCASSLWPSGGLGEQFFGPGTRLTVL.

The V and J genes are TRBV20-1 and TRBJ2-7; no reliable D call. Germline CDR1 reads DFQATT; CDR2 reads SNEGSKA (reference sequence). Trimming shortened V by 6 bases and J by 2 bases, and 8 bases separated the two germline ends. The CDR3 covers 11 residues. The CDR3 reads CSALNTYEQYF. CDR3 nucleotide sequence: TGCAGTGCCCTCAACACCTACGAGCAGTACTTC.

The rearrangement joins TRBV7-9 to TRBJ1-1; TRBD1 is a possible D gene (5 bases). V lost 7 bases, J lost 7 bases, and 16 bases lay in between. The CDR3 runs to 13 residues. Germline assignment: CDR1 SEHNR and CDR2 FQNEAQ (reference sequence). CDR3 sequence: CASTTPGGVEAFF. DNA for the CDR3: TGTGCCAGCACCACCCCGGGGGGGGTTGAAGCTTTCTTT.

CDR3 amino acids: CASSFFGGGTEAFF. In nucleotides, the CDR3 is TGTGCCAGCAGCTTTTTTGGCGGCGGGACTGAAGCTTTCTTT. The chain employs TRBV7-9 and TRBJ1-1; D unresolved. V lost 3 bases, J lost 5 bases, and 13 bases lay in between. The CDR3 covers 14 residues. Germline V gene sequence: CDR1 SEHNR, CDR2 FQNEAQ (reference sequence).

The chain's CDR3 is CAISEHRQGEGYTF. CDR3 DNA sequence: TGTGCCATCAGTGAGCACCGACAGGGCGAGGGCTACACCTTC. The chain recombines TRBV10-3 with TRBJ1-2; 7 nucleotides align to TRBD1. Trimming cost V 2 bases and J 8 bases; bases outside gene matches: 8. Germline loops: CDR1 ENHRY, CDR2 SYGVKD. The CDR3 consists of 14 residues.